This is a list of T cell receptor beta chains from one sample in a study of cytomegalovirus exposure and HLA in healthy donors. Here immunoSEQ multiplex PCR was the method, and the copy in TCRdb shows in-frame clones only, minus some. Here the sample spans more than 75,000 clones, about four fifths being singletons. Sequences were obtained from PBMCs. These receptors were collected from a woman aged 40 to 55 in good health and CMV-seronegative. CDR3s include the opening cysteine and the closing phenylalanine or tryptophan.

CDR3 | J | V
CASSVGTSGMSTDTQYF | TRBJ2-3 | TRBV9
CASSLALSRVDQPQHF | TRBJ1-5 | TRBV7-8
CASSQDLGQRSEETDTQYF | TRBJ2-3 | TRBV4-2
CASSRTVNTEAFF | TRBJ1-1 | TRBV4-1
CASRSGLNAGNTIYF | TRBJ1-3 | TRBV5-1
CASSQGSGNTIYF | TRBJ1-3 | TRBV5-1
CASSSAGGQTEAFF | TRBJ1-1 | TRBV28
CASSTGHQNTEAFF | TRBJ1-1 | TRBV4-1
CSVVTRSNNEQFF | TRBJ2-1 | TRBV29-1
CASSWGQKNTEAFF | TRBJ1-1 | TRBV27
CASSPSGGAGGEQFF | TRBJ2-1 | TRBV5-1
CASSLWGVTNEKLFF | TRBJ1-4 | TRBV7-2
CASSLAGARGNQPQHF | TRBJ1-5 | TRBV7-9
CASSRTDNNSPLHF | TRBJ1-6 | TRBV11-1
CASSLTGMGGLRNEQFF | TRBJ2-1 | TRBV7-9
CASSEFLSSGANVLTF | TRBJ2-6 | TRBV25-1
CASSYRGSSYEQYF | TRBJ2-7 | TRBV27
CASSLGGSGGHSYNEQFF | TRBJ2-1 | TRBV5-1
CASSSRQGGVETQYF | TRBJ2-5 | TRBV5-4
CASSQDKNSYTEAFF | TRBJ1-1 | TRBV4-1
CASSQESPVGGYVGNTIYF | TRBJ1-3 | TRBV4-3
CATSRATGVYGYTF | TRBJ1-2 | TRBV15
CASTGAVPSDTQYF | TRBJ2-3 | TRBV2
CASNSLGRNTEAFF | TRBJ1-1 | TRBV5-1
CATGGGGAQETQYF | TRBJ2-5 | TRBV5-4
CASTDAGGETQYF | TRBJ2-5 | TRBV5-1
CASSTIGLINYGYTF | TRBJ1-2 | TRBV7-2
CASRGGVGPQHF | TRBJ1-5 | TRBV19
CASRTGQPNSPLHF | TRBJ1-6 | TRBV11-2
CASSPRTADNSPLHF | TRBJ1-6 | TRBV18
CASSYSRQGEAFF | TRBJ1-1 | TRBV6-5
CSVEVQGGTEAFF | TRBJ1-1 | TRBV29-1